These 18 T cell receptor beta chains were sequenced from one sample in a study of T cells in Graves' hyperthyroidism and ophthalmopathy. Amplified TCR beta CDR3 regions came from RNA transcripts. TCR CDR3 underwent first-round RT-PCR with the HTBI primer set. MiXCR, applied by TCRdb to the multiplex PCR reads, yields one record per CDR3 protein. Altogether roughly 290,000 distinct CDR3 sequences are present, over 15% being singletons, with the ten largest covering roughly 53%. The sequenced material came from blood. The receptors were sampled from a woman aged 55-69 years with Graves' ophthalmopathy.

This clonotype was observed a handful of times. This chain joins TRBV11-2 and TRBJ2-2, with unresolved D. The V gene lost 2 bases and the J gene lost 2 bases, with 6 bases spanning the gap. This CDR3 is built from 14 residues. From germline, CDR1 is SGHAT and CDR2 FQNNGV. This CDR3 reads CASSLLLNTGELFF. The CDR3 nucleotides read TGTGCCAGCAGCTTATTACTAAACACCGGGGAGCTGTTTTTT.

This clonotype was picked up many times. The chain recombines TRBV12-3 or TRBV12-4 with TRBJ2-3; a possible D gene is TRBD1 (5 bases). The CDR3 extends over 16 amino acids. V shed 3 bases and J shed 1 base, with 14 bases lying between them. The CDR3 coding sequence is TGTGCCAGCAGTTTGCCTGGGGCTTTAGGCACAGATACGCAGTATTTT. Its translation: CASSLPGALGTDTQYF.

This clonotype was seen ten or more times. The chain combines TRBV5-1 with TRBJ2-7, with unresolved D. Trimming shortened V by 0 bases and J by 2 bases, and 9 bases separated the two germline ends. Per the germline V gene, CDR1 is SGHRS and CDR2 is YFSETQ. This CDR3 spans 14 amino acids. In DNA, the CDR3 is TGCGCCAGCAGCTTGGGAGACGGTGCCTACGAGCAGTACTTC. Residues: CASSLGDGAYEQYF. Filled out from reference TRBV5-1 and TRBJ2-7, the complete variable domain reads KAGVTQTPRYLIKTRGQQVTLSCSPISGHRSVSWYQQTPGQGLQFLFEYFSETQRNKGNFPGRFSGRQFSNSRSEMNVSTLELGDSALYLCASSLGDGAYEQYFGPGTRLTVT.

With respect to this clonotype: Just one base apart from a much larger clone, this may be a read error. This chain joins TRBV20-1 and TRBJ2-7; 7 nucleotides match TRBD2. Germline assignment: CDR1 DFQATT and CDR2 SNEGSKA (reference sequence). This CDR3 has 14 residues. The V and J ends lost 2 bases and 1 base, in that order; junction bases with no gene match: 5. The CDR3 DNA sequence: TGCAGTGCTAGAAGGGAGGGGACTTCCTACGAGCAGTACTTC. This translates into CSARREGTSYEQYF.

The table lists this clonotype with many counts. The chain is built from TRBV4-1 and TRBJ2-5, with TRBD2 matching over 11 bases. This CDR3 comprises 16 residues. Trimming cost V 3 bases and J 5 bases; bases outside gene matches: 8. Germline V gene data show CDR1 as MGHRA and CDR2 as YSYEKL. The CDR3 loop reads CASSQFSGRARETQYF. In nucleotides, the CDR3 is TGCGCCAGCAGCCAGTTTAGCGGGAGGGCCAGGGAGACCCAGTACTTC.

The gene calls are TRBV5-1 and TRBJ2-7; 7 bases are a match to TRBD2. The CDR3 loop spans 14 amino acids. V lost 5 bases to trimming and J lost 7 bases; unmatched junction nucleotides: 12. CDR1 SGHRS and CDR2 YFSETQ come from the germline V gene. CDR3 nucleotides: TGCGCCAGCAGAACCGCCTGGGGGGGTCGGGAGCAGTACTTC. This gives the protein CASRTAWGGREQYF. The whole variable domain, filled in from reference TRBV5-1 and TRBJ2-7, reads KAGVTQTPRYLIKTRGQQVTLSCSPISGHRSVSWYQQTPGQGLQFLFEYFSETQRNKGNFPGRFSGRQFSNSRSEMNVSTLELGDSALYLCASRTAWGGREQYFGPGTRLTVT.

This chain connects TRBV6-2 or TRBV6-3 to TRBJ1-2; D is perhaps TRBD1 (5 bases). The V end was cut by 0 bases, the J end by 6 bases, with 8 bases between. CDR3 length equals 13 residues. CDR1 is MNHEY and CDR2 is SVGEGT in the germline V gene. DNA of the CDR3: TGTGCCAGCAGTTACTCGATAGGGGATGGCTACACCTTC. It is translated as CASSYSIGDGYTF.

This clonotype was observed many times. The J gene is TRBJ2-1, the V gene TRBV7-2, with D hard to call. The CDR3 covers 13 residues. V was pared by 6 bases and J by 7 bases, with 13 bases between. Germline CDR1 reads SGHTA; CDR2 reads FQGNSA. In DNA, the CDR3 is TGTGCCAGCAGTCCCCGACTGGGGAATGAGCAGTTCTTC. Its translation is CASSPRLGNEQFF.

This clonotype was observed many times. The chain employs TRBV11-2 and TRBJ2-1; 7 bases are shared with TRBD2. The CDR3 is 15 amino acids. J lost 3 bases, V lost 0 bases, and 2 bases had no gene match. The germline gives CDR1 SGHAT, CDR2 FQNNGV. The CDR3 spells CASSLEGGGYNEQFF. DNA for the CDR3: TGTGCCAGCAGCTTAGAGGGGGGGGGCTACAATGAGCAGTTCTTC.

This clonotype was detected many times. J is TRBJ1-1 and V is TRBV19; D uncertain. V was pared by 3 bases and J by 6 bases, with 14 bases between. This CDR3 spans 14 amino acids. CDR1 is LNHDA, CDR2 SQIVND, per germline (reference sequence). The CDR3 here is CASSMSGLGAEAFF. CDR3 nucleotide sequence: TGTGCCAGTAGTATGTCAGGACTTGGAGCTGAAGCTTTCTTT. Using reference TRBV19 and TRBJ1-1 for the parts outside the CDR3, the full variable domain is DGGITQSPKYLFRKEGQNVTLSCEQNLNHDAMYWYRQDPGQGLRLIYYSQIVNDFQKGDIAEGYSVSREKKESFPLTVTSAQKNPTAFYLCASSMSGLGAEAFFGQGTRLTVV.

This clonotype was observed at least ten times. This chain links TRBV7-8 with TRBJ2-7; no clear D gene. CDR3 length: 13 amino acids. CDR1 SGHVS and CDR2 FQNEAQ come from the germline V gene. V shed 3 bases and J shed 1 base, with 7 bases lying between them. CDR3 loop: CASSFHSSYEQYF. The CDR3 DNA is TGTGCCAGCAGCTTCCATTCATCCTACGAGCAGTACTTC.

At least ten counts were recorded for this clonotype. The chain links TRBV4-3 to TRBJ2-1, with 14 bases aligning to TRBD2. This CDR3 has 19 amino acids. The V segment lost 1 base and the J segment 3 bases; nucleotides outside the gene matches: 8. The germline gives CDR1 LGHNA, CDR2 YSLEER. The CDR3 spells CASSQAGTSGSRFYNEQFF. CDR3 in DNA: TGCGCCAGCAGCCAAGCCGGGACTAGCGGGAGTCGGTTCTACAATGAGCAGTTCTTC.

This clonotype has ten or more counts. This chain links TRBV12-3 or TRBV12-4 with TRBJ2-2, with TRBD1 matching over 9 bases. V was pared by 6 bases and J by 4 bases, with 9 bases of the junction left unmatched. This CDR3 is built from 16 residues. CDR3 coding DNA: TGTGCCAGCAGGGGTCCGGGACAGGGAGGCACCGGGGAGCTGTTTTTT. Protein sequence: CASRGPGQGGTGELFF.

Only a few counts were recorded for this clonotype. The rearrangement uses TRBV6-1 and TRBJ2-3, with D hard to call. V gave up 6 bases and J gave up 1 base, with 11 bases separating them. Germline values: CDR1 MNHNS, CDR2 SASEGT. This CDR3 spans 14 amino acids. The CDR3 reads CASSPTPRTDTQYF. In nucleotides, the CDR3 is TGTGCCAGCAGCCCCACCCCGCGCACAGATACGCAGTATTTT.

The chain recombines TRBV20-1 with TRBJ1-1, with D tentatively TRBD1 (5 bases). The CDR3 is 11 amino acids. Trimming removed 5 bases from V and 7 bases from J, with 11 bases in between. Per germline, CDR1 DFQATT and CDR2 SNEGSKA (reference sequence). The CDR3 DNA reads TGCAGTGCTGGGGGACCGATTGAAGCTTTCTTT. Translated, it gives CSAGGPIEAFF.

This clonotype has just a few counts. The chain couples TRBV6-1 to TRBJ1-2; a possible D gene is TRBD1 (5 bases). The CDR3 is made up of 13 amino acids. The germline CDR1 and CDR2 sequences are MNHNS and SASEGT. V dropped 1 base and J dropped 6 bases, with 9 bases sitting between them. CDR3 amino acids: CASSEVRGDGYTF. CDR3 in DNA: TGTGCCAGCAGTGAAGTTCGGGGGGATGGCTACACCTTC.

This clonotype has a count of ten or more. This rearrangement joins TRBV6-2 or TRBV6-3 to TRBJ2-7; perhaps D is TRBD1 or TRBD2 (5 bases each). The CDR3 spans 13 residues. Germline loops: CDR1 MNHEY, CDR2 SVGEGT. The germline V and J ends were trimmed by 2 bases and 0 bases, with 5 bases remaining between them. CDR3 sequence reads: CASSYGGSYEQYF. DNA for the CDR3: TGTGCCAGCAGTTACGGGGGCTCCTACGAGCAGTACTTC.

This clonotype was seen repeatedly, ten times or more. The CDR3 DNA follows: TGTGCCAGCAGCTTGGAGTTTTTCTCAGATACGCAGTATTTT. It encodes CASSLEFFSDTQYF. J is TRBJ2-3 and V is TRBV5-4; D gene unclear. Germline V gene data show CDR1 as SGHNT and CDR2 as YYREEE (reference sequence). This CDR3 is built from 14 residues. Trimming left V 0 bases short and J 4 bases short, with 9 bases between. Looking up the rest from reference TRBV5-4 and TRBJ2-3 gives the full variable domain: ETGVTQSPTHLIKTRGQQVTLRCSSQSGHNTVSWYQQALGQGPQFIFQYYREEENGRGNFPPRFSGLQFPNYSSELNVNALELDDSALYLCASSLEFFSDTQYFGPGTRLTVL.